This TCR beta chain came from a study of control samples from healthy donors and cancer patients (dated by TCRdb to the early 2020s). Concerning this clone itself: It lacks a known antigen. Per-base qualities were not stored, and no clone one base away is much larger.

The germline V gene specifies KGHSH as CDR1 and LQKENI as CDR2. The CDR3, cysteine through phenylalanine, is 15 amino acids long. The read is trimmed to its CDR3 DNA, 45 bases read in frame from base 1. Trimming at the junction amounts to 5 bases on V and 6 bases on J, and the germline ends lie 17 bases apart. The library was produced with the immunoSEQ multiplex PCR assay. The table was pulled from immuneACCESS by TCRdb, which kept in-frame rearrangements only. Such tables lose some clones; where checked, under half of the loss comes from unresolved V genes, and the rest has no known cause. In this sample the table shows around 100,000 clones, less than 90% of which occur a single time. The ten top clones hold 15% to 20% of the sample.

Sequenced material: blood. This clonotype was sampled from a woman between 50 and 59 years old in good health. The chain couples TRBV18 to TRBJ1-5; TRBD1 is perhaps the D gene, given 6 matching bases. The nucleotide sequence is TGTGCCAGCTCAGGGGGGACATTGGGCAGTCAGCCCCAGCATTTT. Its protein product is CASSGGTLGSQPQHF.